This T cell receptor (beta chain) originates from a study of HIV-infected patients and healthy controls. Comments on this clonotype: A much larger clone lies one base from this, so it may be a read error.

CDR1 is SGHTA, CDR2 FQGNSA, per germline. With 5 bases clipped from V and 3 bases from J, the junction kept 8 bases outside the gene matches. CDR3 length: 15 residues. Whole blood was used without fractionation, so all unsorted peripheral T cells were included. cDNA was made from 500 ng RNA using alpha and beta constant primers. Alpha and beta chain libraries were made separately by chain-specific third strand synthesis with multiplexing indices. From the 5' RACE reads, TCRdb called clonotypes with MiXCR, one entry per CDR3 protein. The sample consists of some 4,000 distinct CDR3 sequences, more than 10% of them appearing once.

This sample comprised blood, obtained before antiretroviral therapy. The source is an adult with HIV infection. The rearrangement joins TRBV7-2 to TRBJ2-7, with TRBD1 identical over 9 bases. The CDR3 loop reads CASSPRTGENYEQYF. The DNA of the CDR3 is TGTGCCAGCAGCCCCCGGACAGGGGAGAACTACGAGCAGTACTTC.